The 4 T cell receptor beta chains in this list originate from one sample, sequenced in a study of graft-versus-host responses after intestinal transplantation (dated by TCRdb to the early 2020s). Library preparation was by the immunoSEQ multiplex PCR assay. As stored in TCRdb, this immuneACCESS dataset retains in-frame rearrangements with V and J assigned. A fraction of the clones does not appear; measured against another copy, unresolved V genes explain less than half of the discrepancy, and the remainder lacks a known reason. The sample table holds 100,000 or so clones, of which approximately 84% were seen once. The ten top clones hold 0.85% to 1% of the sample. What these receptors recognize is not known. Read against the paper, the sample's time point label means: cells obtained before transplantation from donor or recipient. The sequencing here drew on unstimulated CD4+ T cells sorted from spleen or lymph node cells, taken before transplant. These receptors came from a human donor who was the organ donor for an intestinal transplant.

The CDR3 DNA sequence: TGTGCCAGCAGCTTAGCGGCGGCGGCAGGGGTATCACCCCTCCACTTT. Its protein is CASSLAAAAGVSPLHF. This sequence joins TRBV7-9 and TRBJ1-6, with D possibly being TRBD1 (6 bases). The CDR3 is 16 amino acids. V lost 0 bases and J 10 bases, leaving 16 bases between the germline ends. CDR1 and CDR2 from the germline V gene are SEHNR and FQNEAQ (reference sequence).

The chain is built from TRBV13 and TRBJ1-2, with 10 bases matching TRBD1. CDR1 is PRHDT and CDR2 is FYEKMQ in the germline V gene (reference sequence). The CDR3 extends over 15 amino acids. Unmatched junction bases numbered 3, after V lost 5 bases and J lost 0 bases. The CDR3 DNA is TGTGCCAGCAGCCAAGGGACAGGGGCTAACTATGGCTACACCTTC. It specifies CASSQGTGANYGYTF.

The rearrangement joins TRBV6-1 to TRBJ1-4; D perhaps matches TRBD1 (5 bases). CDR1 is MNHNS and CDR2 is SASEGT in the germline V gene. Trimming stripped 6 bases from V and 15 bases from J, with 23 bases between. This CDR3 contains 14 residues. CDR3 DNA sequence: TGTGCCAGCAGGAGGTGGGACTTTGACGAAGTAGTGTTTTTT. This gives the protein CASRRWDFDEVVFF.

J is TRBJ1-4 and V is TRBV30, with D possibly being TRBD1 (6 bases). The CDR3 sequence is 15 residues long. CDR1 is GTSNPN and CDR2 is SVGIG in the germline V gene (reference sequence). V shed 5 bases and J shed 0 bases, with 13 bases lying between them. The CDR3 region has the DNA TGTGCCTGGTCTTTAGGGGGAACAACTAATGAAAAACTGTTTTTT. It is translated as CAWSLGGTTNEKLFF.